Following are 8 T cell receptor beta chains from one sample sequenced in a study of beta chain features in type 1 diabetes (dated by TCRdb to the late 2010s). No antigen has been identified for these receptors. Receptors were amplified or captured by the immunoSEQ multiplex PCR assay. All of the isolated RNA was reverse transcribed with the High Capacity cDNA Reverse Transcription Kit, so expressed TCRB transcripts were sequenced. TCRdb carries this immuneACCESS record with in-frame sequences only. Its versions omit some clonotypes, under half of them owing to an unresolved V gene in the studies checked, with the rest unexplained. The sample table records approximately 170,000 clones; about 7.8% of these occur just once. The top ten constitute about 0.9% of the sample. The study at large found these results: In all four CD4+ subsets, TCRB CDR3 length was moderately but significantly shorter in type 1 diabetes patients.

Material for sequencing was central memory CD4+ T cells from blood. Every receptor here comes from a woman between 35 and 50 years old with type 1 diabetes.

The chain couples TRBV7-2 to TRBJ1-1; possible D gene TRBD1, 5 bases. V was shortened by 1 base and J by 5 bases, with 11 bases between the two germline ends. Germline CDR1 SGHTA, CDR2 FQGNSA. This CDR3 contains 14 residues. The CDR3 bases are TGTGCCAGCAGCTTAGAAGCCGCAGGGACTGAAGCTTTCTTT. Amino acid sequence: CASSLEAAGTEAFF.

This clone was seen only a few times. The chain couples TRBV30 to TRBJ1-4; 10 bases are shared with TRBD1. This CDR3 spans 15 amino acids. Germline loops: CDR1 GTSNPN, CDR2 SVGIG (reference sequence). J was trimmed by 8 bases and V by 0 bases; bases with no gene match: 6. CDR3 amino acids: CAWSVRDRGGEKLFF. The CDR3 bases are TGTGCCTGGAGTGTCCGGGACAGGGGTGGGGAAAAACTGTTTTTT.

This clone was seen a few times. The V call is TRBV19, the J call TRBJ2-7, with D perhaps TRBD2 (6 bases). Germline CDR1 LNHDA, CDR2 SQIVND (reference sequence). CDR3 length: 13 residues. Trimming shortened V by 8 bases and J by 2 bases, and 13 bases separated the two germline ends. The CDR3 DNA follows: TGTGCCAGTCGAGGTAGCGGTACCTACGAGCAGTACTTC. This codes for CASRGSGTYEQYF. The whole variable domain, filled in from reference TRBV19 and TRBJ2-7, reads DGGITQSPKYLFRKEGQNVTLSCEQNLNHDAMYWYRQDPGQGLRLIYYSQIVNDFQKGDIAEGYSVSREKKESFPLTVTSAQKNPTAFYLCASRGSGTYEQYFGPGTRLTVT.

This clone was observed a handful of times. The chain couples TRBV6-6 to TRBJ1-4; D might be TRBD1 (6 bases). CDR1 MNHNY and CDR2 SVGAGI come from the germline V gene (reference sequence). The CDR3 runs 10 residues. Trimming took off 11 bases at V and 14 bases at J, with 15 bases between the two ends. This chain's CDR3 is CAVEGGSLFF. The CDR3 region has the DNA TGTGCCGTCGAAGGGGGTTCGCTGTTTTTT.

This clone has a handful of counts. Other DNA sequences in the sample encode the same CDR3. The gene calls are TRBV11-2 and TRBJ2-5; 8 bases match TRBD2. This CDR3 is built from 16 residues. V lost 5 bases, J lost 1 base, and 9 bases stayed unmatched. Germline CDR1 is SGHAT and CDR2 is FQNNGV. The CDR3, as DNA: TGTGCCAGCAGCCTCGGAACTAGCGGATTCCAAGAGACCCAGTACTTC. This encodes CASSLGTSGFQETQYF.

This clone was seen a few times. The chain joins TRBV19 to TRBJ1-5, with TRBD1 identical over 9 bases. Losses at the gene ends were 2 bases for V and 7 bases for J; bases not matched to a gene: 9. The CDR3 runs 16 residues. Germline V gives CDR1 LNHDA, CDR2 SQIVND (reference sequence). CDR3 coding DNA: TGTGCCAGTAGTATACCATACGGACAGGGGCGCCAGCCCCAGCATTTT. Translating it yields CASSIPYGQGRQPQHF.

This clone was detected a few times. The chain carries TRBV7-2 and TRBJ1-2, with 7 bases matching TRBD1. The CDR3 has 16 amino acids. Trimming at V came to 2 bases and at J to 5 bases, leaving 11 bases not matched to a gene. In germline, CDR1 is SGHTA, CDR2 FQGNSA. CDR3 DNA sequence: TGTGCCAGCAGCTTAAAGCAGGGGGAAAGATGGTATGGCTACACCTTC. Protein: CASSLKQGERWYGYTF.

This clone occurred a few times. The J gene is TRBJ2-1, the V gene TRBV9; 8 positions agree with TRBD2. The CDR3 is made up of 14 amino acids. Germline trimming cut 2 bases from V and 7 bases from J; bases unmatched to any gene: 5. Per germline, CDR1 SGDLS and CDR2 YYNGEE. As DNA, the CDR3 is TGTGCCAGCAGCGTTAGCGGGATTGTGAATGAGCAGTTCTTC. Its protein product is CASSVSGIVNEQFF.